This T cell receptor (beta chain) came from a study of a mutant IDH1 vaccine in newly diagnosed glioma. Whole-study context: Vaccination followed radiotherapy alone by 4-6 weeks, or accompanied temozolomide cycles. Those enrolled had earlier been treated with radiotherapy, temozolomide, or both, mostly both.

Between the trimmed V and J ends, which lost 3 bases and 5 bases, there was a span of 13 bases. The CDR3 runs 14 residues. CDR1 and CDR2 (germline): SGHTA, FQGNSA. Indicated time point: week 11, during vaccination. The content of each vaccine dose was 300 ug of mutant IDH1 20-mer peptide, and topical imiquimod accompanied it. As regards this clone: Its specificity is unknown.

Sequencing was performed with immunoSEQ multiplex PCR; in TCRdb, only in-frame clones are kept and a portion is missing. The sample shows roughly 60,000 clones, approximately 80% of them seen only once. The sequence was obtained from a man between 25 and 39 years old with glioma. Specimen: PBMCs, collected from a glioma patient whose treatment included an IDH1 peptide vaccine. The V call is TRBV7-2, the J call TRBJ2-5; tentative D call: TRBD2 (6 bases). The CDR3 reads CASSFGGIMETQYF. The CDR3 region has the DNA TGTGCCAGCAGCTTTGGCGGGATAATGGAGACCCAGTACTTC. Variable domain in full (rest from reference TRBV7-2 and TRBJ2-5): GAGVSQSPSNKVTEKGKDVELRCDPISGHTALYWYRQSLGQGLEFLIYFQGNSAPDKSGLPSDRFSAERTGGSVSTLTIQRTQQEDSAVYLCASSFGGIMETQYFGPGTRLLVL.